This entry concerns a single T cell receptor (beta chain). The antigen remains undetermined. The V gene end was trimmed by 4 bases and the J gene end by 7 bases; junction bases not matched to a gene: 6. The CDR3 is 14 amino acids. The V gene's germline CDR1 is MNHEY and CDR2 SVGEGT. TCRdb itself ran the 5' RACE reads through MiXCR, one entry per CDR3 protein. The table records 300,000 to 400,000 distinct CDR3 sequences, over 8.5% of them present only once. This entry belongs to a study of T cells after yellow fever vaccination. Study observations and caveats: A minor fraction of clonotypes spanned both CD4 and CD8 compartments. It was the secondary response that reached its peak faster, day 5 versus 15, but it was weaker. Re-detected after boosting: most primary clones, more than 95% of CD4 and less than 90% of CD8. Any FACS-sorted repertoire could hold abundant clonotypes that contaminate it from the bulk population.

J is TRBJ2-1 and V is TRBV6-2 or TRBV6-3; TRBD2 matches at 8 bases. The TCR was taken from a man aged 18 to 29 who received the YFV17D yellow fever vaccine. The source was CD4+ T cells sorted from PBMCs, collected 45 days after the yellow fever booster vaccination. The CDR3 sequence: CASSLSGGINEQFF. The DNA of the CDR3 is TGTGCCAGCAGTTTAAGCGGGGGAATTAATGAGCAGTTCTTC.